One and the same sample provided the 30 T cell receptor beta chains below, sequenced in a study of chemoradiotherapy in HPV16-positive cancers. Measured with immunoSEQ multiplex PCR; TCRdb has only the in-frame clones, and not every one. The sample contains fewer than 20,000 clones, 55% to 75% of which appear only once. Sample: tumor tissue, taken from a patient who underwent chemoradiotherapy. The receptors derive from a human donor with HPV-associated anogenital cancer.

J is TRBJ2-3 and V is TRBV5-1; 12 bases map to TRBD1. The CDR3 is 16 residues long. Germline V CDR1 and CDR2: SGHRS, YFSETQ. Unmatched junction bases numbered 6, after V lost 3 bases and J lost 4 bases. This chain's CDR3 is CASSSTGTGGADTQYF. DNA of the CDR3: TGCGCCAGCAGCTCCACCGGGACAGGGGGCGCAGATACGCAGTATTTT.

This CDR3 is CASSQDTGPGANVLTF. CDR3 nucleotides: TGCGCCAGCAGCCAAGACACAGGGCCTGGGGCCAACGTCCTGACTTTC. The rearrangement links TRBV4-1 to TRBJ2-6; tentatively, D is TRBD1 (6 bases). Germline CDR1 reads MGHRA; CDR2 reads YSYEKL. V lost 0 bases and J 2 bases, leaving 8 bases between the germline ends. The CDR3 runs to 16 residues.

The V call is TRBV5-1, the J call TRBJ2-6; perhaps TRBD2 as D (6 bases). V lost 1 base to trimming and J lost 2 bases, with 13 bases between them. Germline V gives CDR1 SGHRS, CDR2 YFSETQ. This CDR3 has 17 residues. The DNA for the CDR3 is TGCGCCAGCAGCTTGTATAGCGGAGGGACTGGGGCCAACGTCCTGACTTTC. This codes for CASSLYSGGTGANVLTF.

This clone was recorded a few times. The chain uses TRBV5-1 and TRBJ1-1; D is ambiguous. The CDR3 runs to 14 residues. V was shortened by 3 bases and J by 5 bases, with 14 bases between the two germline ends. Germline V CDR1 and CDR2: SGHRS, YFSETQ. CDR3 region: CASSSLAVGTEAFF. The CDR3 nucleotides are TGCGCCAGCAGCTCTTTGGCGGTTGGTACTGAAGCTTTCTTT.

There are a few counts of this clone. The CDR3 protein is CASSLRDYAAEQFF. The CDR3 DNA follows: TGTGCCAGCAGCTTACGAGACTACGCAGCCGAGCAGTTCTTC. V usage is TRBV7-8 and J usage is TRBJ2-1; the D gene is possibly TRBD2 (5 bases). The CDR3 consists of 14 residues. Trimming cost V 2 bases and J 10 bases, with 15 bases left between them. Germline values: CDR1 SGHVS, CDR2 FQNEAQ.

This clone has only a few counts. The chain has TRBV30 and TRBJ2-3; the D is unclear. CDR1 is GTSNPN, CDR2 SVGIG, per germline (reference sequence). This CDR3 spans 15 amino acids. V lost 2 bases and J 4 bases, leaving 16 bases between the germline ends. The chain's CDR3 is CAWSRVGRNADTQYF. The CDR3 DNA follows: TGTGCCTGGAGTCGGGTTGGCAGGAACGCAGATACGCAGTATTTT.

This CDR3 reads CASSPLGGTESYEQYF. CDR3 nucleotide sequence: TGTGCCAGCAGCCCTTTAGGGGGGACCGAGTCCTACGAGCAGTACTTC. The V and J genes are TRBV14 and TRBJ2-7; D may correspond to TRBD1 or TRBD2 (6 bases each). The CDR3 has 16 amino acids. In germline, CDR1 is SGHDN, CDR2 FVKESK. V was cut by 4 bases and J by 1 base, with 17 bases left in between.

The genes are TRBV7-2 and TRBJ2-5; no clear D. CDR3 length equals 13 residues. The germline V gene encodes CDR1 SGHTA and CDR2 FQGNSA. V lost 3 bases and J 1 base, leaving 6 bases between the germline ends. In DNA form, the CDR3 reads TGTGCCAGCAGCTTCGGCGGCCAAGAGACCCAGTACTTC. The encoded protein is CASSFGGQETQYF.

The chain employs TRBV9 and TRBJ2-7, with D maybe TRBD1 (7 bases). The CDR3 extends over 14 amino acids. CDR1 is SGDLS, CDR2 YYNGEE, per germline. Trimming stripped 6 bases from V and 3 bases from J, with 16 bases between. The CDR3 loop is CASTPGQGGYEQYF. The CDR3 nucleotides read TGTGCCAGCACCCCAGGTCAGGGGGGCTACGAGCAGTACTTC.

The chain links TRBV4-1 to TRBJ1-2, with unresolved D. The length of the CDR3 is 17 residues. CDR1 MGHRA and CDR2 YSYEKL come from the germline V gene. V was cut by 0 bases and J by 5 bases, with 19 bases left in between. CDR3 bases: TGCGCCAGCAGCCAAGAGTCCTACAGATTGTTATCATATGGCTACACCTTC. Protein: CASSQESYRLLSYGYTF.

V usage is TRBV6-7 and J usage is TRBJ2-1; a weak D match, TRBD1 (5 bases). TRBV6-7 is reported as an ORF; its role is uncertain. The CDR3 length is 13 residues. Trimming took 4 bases from V and 5 from J, leaving 9 bases between them. CDR3 DNA sequence: TGTGCCAGCAGTTTGGGGCCGAACAATGAGCAGTTCTTC. Residues: CASSLGPNNEQFF.

The V and J genes are TRBV10-3 and TRBJ2-2; TRBD1 matches 9 bases. J was trimmed by 3 bases and V by 3 bases; bases with no gene match: 8. The germline gives CDR1 ENHRY, CDR2 SYGVKD. The CDR3 spans 17 residues. This chain's CDR3 is CAISDGVGTGYTGELFF. As DNA, the CDR3 is TGTGCCATCAGTGATGGCGTCGGGACAGGGTACACCGGGGAGCTGTTTTTT.

The chain couples TRBV7-8 to TRBJ1-1; D gene ambiguous. Trimming cost V 1 base and J 5 bases, with 8 bases left between them. CDR1 and CDR2 from the germline V gene are SGHVS and FQNEAQ. The CDR3 has 13 amino acids. The CDR3 region has the DNA TGTGCCAGCAGCTTAGATTCGGGGACTGAAGCTTTCTTT. Amino acids: CASSLDSGTEAFF.

This clone has just a few counts. The chain links TRBV5-1 to TRBJ1-3; D remains unclear. V was clipped by 2 bases and J by 1 base, with 16 bases between them. The germline V gene encodes CDR1 SGHRS and CDR2 YFSETQ. There are 17 residues in the CDR3. CDR3 amino acids: CASSFSVAGRSGNTIYF. CDR3 bases: TGCGCCAGCAGCTTTTCGGTCGCAGGTCGGTCTGGAAACACCATATATTTT. Drawing the rest from reference TRBV5-1 and TRBJ1-3, the complete variable domain is KAGVTQTPRYLIKTRGQQVTLSCSPISGHRSVSWYQQTPGQGLQFLFEYFSETQRNKGNFPGRFSGRQFSNSRSEMNVSTLELGDSALYLCASSFSVAGRSGNTIYFGEGSWLTVV.

This CDR3 reads CASSYSTSGNYEQYF. The CDR3 DNA reads TGTGCCAGCAGTTACTCTACTAGCGGAAACTACGAGCAGTACTTC. The gene calls are TRBV6-5 and TRBJ2-7; 8 nucleotides line up with TRBD2. The CDR3 has 15 amino acids. J gave up 3 bases and V 0 bases, and 4 bases lay outside the gene matches. Germline V gives CDR1 MNHEY, CDR2 SVGAGI.

This rearrangement joins TRBV7-8 to TRBJ2-7; D is unclear. This CDR3 has 12 amino acids. V dropped 1 base and J dropped 3 bases, with 4 bases sitting between them. Per the germline V gene, CDR1 is SGHVS and CDR2 is FQNEAQ. CDR3 bases: TGTGCCAGCAGCTTAGAGAGCTACGAGCAGTACTTC. Protein product: CASSLESYEQYF.

The chain employs TRBV27 and TRBJ2-3; D may match TRBD1 or TRBD2 (5 bases each). Per the germline V gene, CDR1 is MNHEY and CDR2 is SMNVEV (reference sequence). CDR3 size: 12 residues. Trimming took off 3 bases at V and 8 bases at J, with 9 bases between the two ends. The CDR3 sequence is CASSFDSGTQYF. The CDR3 region has the DNA TGTGCCAGCAGTTTCGACAGCGGTACGCAGTATTTT.

This clone turned up a few times. The V gene is TRBV11-2, the J gene TRBJ2-6; 11 bases line up with TRBD2. Per germline, CDR1 SGHAT and CDR2 FQNNGV. V shed 5 bases and J 0 bases; nucleotides not matched to a gene: 6. The CDR3 covers 18 residues. CDR3 in amino acids: CASSQGLAAFSGANVLTF. CDR3 bases: TGTGCCAGCAGCCAGGGACTAGCGGCCTTCTCTGGGGCCAACGTCCTGACTTTC.

The chain links TRBV5-4 to TRBJ2-5, with 8 bases aligning to TRBD2. Germline V lookup: CDR1 SGHNT, CDR2 YYREEE (reference sequence). This CDR3 has 14 amino acids. V lost 3 bases and J lost 4; bases outside the gene matches: 5. The CDR3 DNA reads TGTGCCAGCAGCTCGACTAGCGCTGGAGAGACCCAGTACTTC. Its protein product is CASSSTSAGETQYF.

This chain links TRBV7-2 with TRBJ1-1; possibly TRBD1 for D (6 bases). The V gene's germline CDR1 is SGHTA and CDR2 FQGNSA. V was shortened by 6 bases and J by 4 bases, with 12 bases between the two germline ends. The CDR3 consists of 13 residues. The CDR3 DNA sequence: TGTGCCAGCAGATTTACAGGGACCACTGAAGCTTTCTTT. This codes for CASRFTGTTEAFF.

The V call is TRBV7-6, the J call TRBJ2-3, with TRBD1 matching over 10 bases. Unmatched junction bases numbered 5, after V lost 5 bases and J lost 0 bases. Germline V gives CDR1 SGHVS, CDR2 FNYEAQ. CDR3 length equals 16 residues. The CDR3 DNA is TGTGCCAGCAGCAAACAGACAGGGGGCAGCACAGATACGCAGTATTTT. This translates into CASSKQTGGSTDTQYF.

The rearrangement links TRBV6-1 to TRBJ2-7; D uncertain. In germline, CDR1 is MNHNS, CDR2 SASEGT. The CDR3 runs 13 residues. The V end lost 8 bases, the J end lost 3 bases, and 14 bases lay between the germline ends. The CDR3 sequence is CASQTWGLYEQYF. CDR3 sequence (DNA): TGTGCCAGCCAAACATGGGGTCTCTACGAGCAGTACTTC.

The J gene is TRBJ1-2, the V gene TRBV2; the D gene is possibly TRBD1 (5 bases). Germline values: CDR1 SNHLY, CDR2 FYNNEI. The CDR3 covers 15 residues. Trimming shortened V by 6 bases and J by 3 bases, and 17 bases separated the two germline ends. As DNA, the CDR3 is TGTGCCAGCAGACCCCCCAGGGAGAGGGACTATGGCTACACCTTC. Translation gives CASRPPRERDYGYTF.

The chain uses TRBV11-2 and TRBJ1-1, with D unclear. Trimming left V 3 bases short and J 1 base short, with 6 bases between. The germline gives CDR1 SGHAT, CDR2 FQNNGV. The CDR3 has 13 residues. CDR3 loop: CASSFWGNTEAFF. Written as DNA, the CDR3 is TGTGCCAGCAGCTTTTGGGGGAACACTGAAGCTTTCTTT.

The chain joins TRBV6-5 to TRBJ1-4, with 8 bases that match TRBD1. This CDR3 has 13 residues. V shed 4 bases and J 8 bases; nucleotides not matched to a gene: 3. Germline V gene data show CDR1 as MNHEY and CDR2 as SVGAGI. The CDR3 loop reads CASSSDRAEKLFF. CDR3 nucleotides: TGTGCCAGCAGTTCGGACAGGGCGGAAAAACTGTTTTTT.

CDR3 sequence (DNA): TGTGCCAGCAGCCAAGGACGTATCAATCAGCCCCAGCATTTT. Protein sequence: CASSQGRINQPQHF. J is TRBJ1-5 and V is TRBV6-5; D gene uncertain. This CDR3 is 14 amino acids long. The V and J ends lost 6 bases and 3 bases respectively, with 12 bases between them. Germline CDR1 is MNHEY and CDR2 is SVGAGI.

This chain links TRBV9 with TRBJ2-7, with TRBD2 matching 9 bases. The CDR3 consists of 15 residues. The V segment lost 3 bases and the J segment 7 bases; nucleotides outside the gene matches: 11. CDR1 SGDLS and CDR2 YYNGEE come from the germline V gene. For the CDR3, the DNA is TGTGCCAGCAGCGGGGCCGGACAGGCGGGAGGGGAGCAGTACTTC. It yields the protein CASSGAGQAGGEQYF.

This clone has just a few counts. The chain couples TRBV2 to TRBJ1-4; D not certain. In germline, CDR1 is SNHLY, CDR2 FYNNEI. Trimming shortened V by 5 bases and J by 1 base, and 8 bases separated the two germline ends. The CDR3 spans 14 residues. The CDR3 nucleotides read TGTGCCAGCAGTATGCCAGAAACTAATGAAAAACTGTTTTTT. Translated, it gives CASSMPETNEKLFF. Based on the CDR3 plus reference TRBV2 and TRBJ1-4, the full variable domain is EPEVTQTPSHQVTQMGQEVILRCVPISNHLYFYWYRQILGQKVEFLVSFYNNEISEKSEIFDDQFSVERPDGSNFTLKIRSTKLEDSAMYFCASSMPETNEKLFFGSGTQLSVL.

The chain joins TRBV10-1 to TRBJ2-5, with 10 bases that match TRBD1. The J call may not be correct, given that the DNA end is closer to TRBJ2-7. The CDR3 consists of 12 residues. CDR1 WNHNN and CDR2 SYGVQD come from the germline V gene (reference sequence). CDR3 coding DNA: TGCGCCAGCAGCGGACAGGGGGGCGAGCAGTACTTC. Its translation: CASSGQGGEQYF.

As DNA, the CDR3 is TGTGCCAGCAGCCAATCCCGGGACGGGTCCGGGGAGCTGTTTTTT. Protein product: CASSQSRDGSGELFF. The rearrangement joins TRBV11-3 to TRBJ2-2; D is tentatively TRBD1 or TRBD2 (5 bases each). The CDR3 is made up of 15 amino acids. The V and J ends lost 5 bases and 6 bases respectively, with 16 bases between them. Germline V gene lookup returns CDR1 SGHNT and CDR2 YENEEA.